This paragraph reports one T cell receptor beta chain. Antigen: not known. From the 5' RACE reads, TCRdb called clonotypes with MiXCR, one entry per CDR3 protein. The data show over 700,000 distinct CDR3 sequences, over 15% seen once. This specimen belongs to a study of CD8 T cells in ankylosing spondylitis. Findings and limits, study-wide: A TCR beta motif of fewer than 10 highly homologous variants seemed to mark ankylosing spondylitis blood.

Trimming cost V 1 base and J 0 bases, with 13 bases left between them. The CDR3 totals 17 residues. Germline V CDR1 and CDR2: SGHKS, YYEKEE (reference sequence). The chain couples TRBV5-5 to TRBJ1-4; D remains unclear. Sequenced: blood, either unsorted or a sorted T cell fraction (not recorded which). The clonotype was recovered from a male donor with ankylosing spondylitis. CDR3 sequence reads: CASSLSPTAATNEKLFF. CDR3 DNA sequence: TGTGCCAGCAGCTTGAGTCCTACAGCCGCAACTAATGAAAAACTGTTTTTT.